The 4 T cell receptor beta chains below were found in one sample sequenced in a study of T cells of healthy individuals. TCRdb passed the 5' RACE reads through MiXCR, listing each CDR3 protein once. The table records some 100,000 distinct CDR3 sequences, around 17% of them present only once. Receptors originate from a human donor in good health.

This clonotype was counted at least ten times. The J gene is TRBJ1-2, the V gene TRBV9; tentative D call: TRBD1 (6 bases). Per the germline V gene, CDR1 is SGDLS and CDR2 is YYNGEE. The length of the CDR3 is 13 residues. V lost 1 base and J lost 3, with 7 bases in between. For the CDR3, the DNA is TGTGCCAGCAGCGTAAGGACAGACTATGGCTACACCTTC. Translating gives CASSVRTDYGYTF.

The rearrangement joins TRBV28 to TRBJ2-1; 9 bases are a match to TRBD2. J gave up 7 bases and V 2 bases, and 3 bases lay outside the gene matches. The germline V gene encodes CDR1 MDHEN and CDR2 SYDVKM. The CDR3 is 14 residues long. CDR3 loop: CASSLLAGKNEQFF. The DNA for the CDR3 is TGTGCCAGCAGTTTACTAGCGGGGAAGAATGAGCAGTTCTTC.

This clonotype was picked up a small number of times. This chain connects TRBV6-4 to TRBJ2-1; the D gene is possibly TRBD2 (6 bases). The V gene's germline CDR1 is MRHNA and CDR2 SNTAGT. The V end lost 11 bases, the J end lost 8 bases, and 19 bases lay between the germline ends. The CDR3 loop spans 13 amino acids. The CDR3 DNA follows: TGTGCCGCCTCGGCTAGCGAGATCGATGAGCAGTTCTTC. Amino acid sequence: CAASASEIDEQFF.

The V gene is TRBV10-3, the J gene TRBJ2-1; possible D gene TRBD2, 7 bases. Germline V gives CDR1 ENHRY, CDR2 SYGVKD. The germline V and J ends were trimmed by 6 bases and 6 bases, with 12 bases remaining between them. The CDR3 contains 13 residues. DNA of the CDR3: TGTGCCATCAGGGGGGGGGCTAGCAATGAGCAGTTCTTC. Translation: CAIRGGASNEQFF.